This T cell receptor (beta chain) was captured by sequencing in a study of blood T cell repertoires in COVID-19. Study-level background: PBMCs, B-cell-depleted T cells, or T cells were the source of the cDNA or gDNA that made up the material.

J gave up 3 bases and V 2 bases, and 11 bases lay outside the gene matches. The CDR3 sequence is 18 residues long. Germline V gene lookup returns CDR1 SGHAT and CDR2 FQNNGV. Patients of the Seattle cohort, enrolled during active infection, were followed longitudinally. Authors' analysis steps: Amplified reference gene primers provided the basis for estimating nucleated cell counts. The table came from immunoSEQ multiplex PCR; TCRdb's copy has only in-frame clones and leaves some out. From that table come the V and J calls and clone size; the DNA was used to work out D and trimming. Of 300,000 or so clones listed, roughly 90% are singletons.

The chain employs TRBV11-2 and TRBJ2-5, with 11 bases that match TRBD2. The sample was peripheral blood. The origin of this receptor is a woman in her twenties or thirties with COVID-19, enrolled during active disease. For the CDR3, the DNA is TGTGCCAGCAGCTTACTCGGGAGGATAGCGGGAGGGAAAGAGACCCAGTACTTC. Translated, it gives CASSLLGRIAGGKETQYF.